The rows below give T cell receptor beta chains drawn from one sample of a study of T-cell memory formation after mild COVID-19. TCRdb re-derived calls from the 5' RACE reads in MiXCR, one entry per CDR3 protein. The sample holds 300,000 to 400,000 distinct CDR3 sequences, approximately 16% seen once. The sequencing input was PBMCs or a T cell subset sorted from them (not recorded which). Every receptor here comes from a young man who had mild COVID-19 (a few samples of this study predate the infection). Cell type and time point are not known. Both conserved end residues are part of each CDR3. The order of the fields is clone size, D gene, V gene, J gene, CDR3 protein, CDR3 DNA. The D gene is left open where the match is weak. Expanded clones are given a class, and other clones once, few, many or no size at all.

size: few; D: -; V: TRBV20-1; J: TRBJ1-5; CDR3: CSARGENAYQPQHF; DNA: TGCAGTGCTAGAGGGGAGAACGCCTATCAGCCCCAGCATTTT
size: few; D: -; V: TRBV7-2; J: TRBJ1-2; CDR3: CASSPRAPPVGYTF; DNA: TGTGCCAGCAGCCCCAGGGCTCCCCCAGTTGGCTACACCTTC
size: few; D: TRBD2; V: TRBV5-1; J: TRBJ2-2; CDR3: CASSGLLNTGELFF; DNA: TGCGCCAGCTCGGGACTACTCAACACCGGGGAGCTGTTTTTT
size: -; D: -; V: TRBV5-1; J: TRBJ2-1; CDR3: CASHLASYNEQFF; DNA: TGCGCCAGCCATCTAGCTTCCTACAATGAGCAGTTCTTC
size: -; D: TRBD2; V: TRBV2; J: TRBJ2-1; CDR3: CAIIQRGDEQFF; DNA: TGTGCCATTATCCAGCGGGGGGATGAGCAGTTCTTC
size: many; D: TRBD2; V: TRBV7-3; J: TRBJ2-2; CDR3: CASSPRGLTSGAGELFF; DNA: TGTGCCAGCAGCCCCCGGGGTCTGACTAGCGGGGCCGGGGAGCTGTTTTTT
size: few; D: TRBD1; V: TRBV29-1; J: TRBJ1-5; CDR3: CSATGQEGPQHF; DNA: TGCAGCGCCACAGGACAGGAAGGGCCCCAGCATTTT
size: -; D: TRBD1; V: TRBV6-5; J: TRBJ1-2; CDR3: CASSYWGTGSDYGYTF; DNA: TGTGCCAGCAGTTACTGGGGGACAGGGTCGGACTATGGCTACACCTTC
size: -; D: -; V: TRBV15; J: TRBJ1-2; CDR3: CATSLENYGYTF; DNA: TGTGCCACCAGCCTGGAAAACTATGGCTACACCTTC
size: -; D: -; V: TRBV7-6; J: TRBJ2-3; CDR3: CASSSSAGHTDTQYF; DNA: TGTGCCAGCAGCTCGAGCGCGGGCCACACAGATACGCAGTATTTT
size: -; D: TRBD1; V: TRBV7-2; J: TRBJ1-1; CDR3: CASSWTGAEAFF; DNA: TGTGCCAGCAGCTGGACAGGGGCTGAAGCTTTCTTT
size: -; D: TRBD1; V: TRBV29-1; J: TRBJ1-3; CDR3: CSSTGGSGNTIYF; DNA: TGCAGCTCCACAGGGGGCTCTGGAAACACCATATATTTT
size: many; D: -; V: TRBV7-8; J: TRBJ1-2; CDR3: CASSLEPSYGYTF; DNA: TGTGCCAGCAGCTTAGAGCCAAGCTATGGCTACACCTTC
size: -; D: TRBD1; V: TRBV27; J: TRBJ1-1; CDR3: CASRPQGLNTEAFF; DNA: TGTGCCAGCAGGCCACAGGGGTTGAACACTGAAGCTTTCTTT
size: -; D: TRBD1; V: TRBV5-6; J: TRBJ1-6; CDR3: CASSLGDRVSSPLHF; DNA: TGTGCCAGCAGCTTGGGGGACAGGGTTTCTTCACCCCTCCACTTT
size: few; D: TRBD2; V: TRBV20-1; J: TRBJ2-7; CDR3: CSASVLAGMDEQYF; DNA: TGCAGTGCTAGTGTACTAGCGGGGATGGACGAGCAGTACTTC
size: -; D: TRBD1; V: TRBV12-3/TRBV12-4; J: TRBJ1-1; CDR3: CASSLTGGWNTEAFF; DNA: TGTGCCAGCAGTTTAACAGGGGGATGGAACACTGAAGCTTTCTTT
size: -; D: TRBD2; V: TRBV7-2; J: TRBJ2-7; CDR3: CASSPHSGGVYEQYF; DNA: TGTGCCAGCAGCCCCCACAGCGGGGGGGTCTACGAGCAGTACTTC
size: few; D: -; V: TRBV6-5; J: TRBJ1-2; CDR3: CASSYADSRGANYGYTF; DNA: TGTGCCAGCAGTTACGCCGATTCCCGAGGGGCTAACTATGGCTACACCTTC
size: -; D: -; V: TRBV6-2/TRBV6-3; J: TRBJ2-1; CDR3: CASSLWRDPNPYNEQFF; DNA: TGTGCCAGCAGTTTATGGCGGGACCCCAATCCCTACAATGAGCAGTTCTTC
size: few; D: TRBD2; V: TRBV11-3; J: TRBJ2-1; CDR3: CASSKGLAGGIIEQFF; DNA: TGTGCCAGCAGCAAGGGGCTAGCGGGGGGCATCATTGAGCAGTTCTTC
size: few; D: -; V: TRBV27; J: TRBJ1-2; CDR3: CASSFTNNYGYTF; DNA: TGTGCCAGCAGTTTTACGAATAACTATGGCTACACCTTC
size: many; D: -; V: TRBV6-5; J: TRBJ2-5; CDR3: CASSYERQTPFQYF; DNA: TGTGCCAGCAGTTACGAAAGACAGACCCCGTTCCAGTACTTC
size: -; D: -; V: TRBV6-2/TRBV6-3; J: TRBJ2-1; CDR3: CASSYGGLGEQFF; DNA: TGTGCCAGCAGTTACGGGGGTTTGGGAGAGCAGTTCTTC
size: -; D: TRBD1; V: TRBV4-2; J: TRBJ1-2; CDR3: CASSRQGEGYGYTF; DNA: TGTGCCAGCAGCCGACAGGGAGAGGGCTATGGCTACACCTTC
size: few; D: TRBD1; V: TRBV12-3/TRBV12-4; J: TRBJ1-2; CDR3: CASSLLDRPYGYTF; DNA: TGTGCCAGCAGTCTACTGGACAGGCCCTATGGCTACACCTTC
size: many; D: TRBD2; V: TRBV10-3; J: TRBJ2-3; CDR3: CALESGGALKADTQYF; DNA: TGTGCCCTAGAAAGCGGGGGGGCCTTAAAGGCAGATACGCAGTATTTT
size: few; D: -; V: TRBV15; J: TRBJ1-1; CDR3: CATSRQGGVRPEAFF; DNA: TGTGCCACCAGCAGGCAAGGGGGGGTGAGGCCTGAAGCTTTCTTT
size: -; D: -; V: TRBV4-1; J: TRBJ1-4; CDR3: CASSQVRQVVLFF; DNA: TGCGCCAGCAGCCAAGTACGGCAGGTCGTACTGTTTTTT
size: few; D: -; V: TRBV30; J: TRBJ2-1; CDR3: CAWSVTGQYNEQFF; DNA: TGTGCCTGGAGTGTAACAGGGCAGTACAATGAGCAGTTCTTC
size: -; D: -; V: TRBV12-3/TRBV12-4; J: TRBJ2-5; CDR3: CASSYPGTETQYF; DNA: TGTGCCAGCAGTTATCCGGGGACAGAGACCCAGTACTTC
size: few; D: TRBD2; V: TRBV20-1; J: TRBJ2-5; CDR3: CSARDHGGAQTQYF; DNA: TGCAGTGCTAGAGATCACGGGGGGGCACAGACCCAGTACTTC
size: -; D: TRBD2; V: TRBV5-1; J: TRBJ2-1; CDR3: CASSLGLASRNEQFF; DNA: TGCGCCAGCAGCTTGGGACTAGCATCAAGGAATGAGCAGTTCTTC
size: -; D: -; V: TRBV20-1; J: TRBJ2-1; CDR3: CSAIRNEQFF; DNA: TGCAGTGCTATCCGCAATGAGCAGTTCTTC
size: few; D: -; V: TRBV19; J: TRBJ2-3; CDR3: CASSIGDSGDLTDTQYF; DNA: TGTGCCAGTAGTATAGGGGACAGCGGGGACCTCACAGATACGCAGTATTTT
size: few; D: -; V: TRBV28; J: TRBJ1-4; CDR3: CASSIGPSLTNEKLFF; DNA: TGTGCCAGCAGCATCGGACCCTCGTTGACTAATGAAAAACTGTTTTTT
size: -; D: TRBD1; V: TRBV9; J: TRBJ1-1; CDR3: CASSTLGGNEAFF; DNA: TGTGCCAGCTCTACCTTAGGGGGCAATGAAGCTTTCTTT
size: -; D: -; V: TRBV7-3; J: TRBJ2-7; CDR3: CASSPDGYSDYEQYF; DNA: TGTGCCAGCAGCCCGGACGGCTACTCCGACTACGAGCAGTACTTC
size: -; D: -; V: TRBV6-5; J: TRBJ1-2; CDR3: CAIGEGQGHYGYTF; DNA: TGTGCCATCGGTGAGGGACAAGGCCACTATGGCTACACCTTC
size: -; D: TRBD2; V: TRBV4-3; J: TRBJ2-3; CDR3: CASSQEGLAGVTQYF; DNA: TGCGCCAGCAGCCAAGAGGGGCTAGCGGGGGTTACGCAGTATTTT
size: -; D: TRBD1; V: TRBV5-1; J: TRBJ1-2; CDR3: CASSPTPSDRATYGYTF; DNA: TGCGCCAGCAGCCCTACTCCGTCCGACAGGGCCACCTATGGCTACACCTTC
size: few; D: TRBD2; V: TRBV6-5; J: TRBJ2-1; CDR3: CASSYSGTSGAFSNEQFF; DNA: TGTGCCAGCAGTTACTCGGGGACTAGCGGTGCATTTTCCAATGAGCAGTTCTTC
size: -; D: -; V: TRBV5-1; J: TRBJ1-5; CDR3: CASSLGGLRWPQHF; DNA: TGCGCCAGCAGCTTGGGGGGACTGCGCTGGCCCCAGCATTTT
size: -; D: -; V: TRBV6-2/TRBV6-3; J: TRBJ1-4; CDR3: CASSWNEGVEKLFF; DNA: TGTGCCAGCAGTTGGAACGAAGGGGTCGAAAAACTGTTTTTT
size: few; D: -; V: TRBV20-1; J: TRBJ1-1; CDR3: CSARVRDMNTEAFF; DNA: TGCAGTGCTAGAGTACGGGACATGAACACTGAAGCTTTCTTT
size: -; D: -; V: TRBV20-1; J: TRBJ2-3; CDR3: CSASNPDGRDTQYF; DNA: TGCAGTGCTAGTAACCCGGACGGACGAGATACGCAGTATTTT
size: -; D: TRBD2; V: TRBV5-1; J: TRBJ2-3; CDR3: CASSQGLAESTDTQYF; DNA: TGCGCCAGCAGCCAGGGACTAGCGGAGAGCACAGATACGCAGTATTTT
size: -; D: -; V: TRBV5-5; J: TRBJ2-1; CDR3: CASSLEVVTYNEQFF; DNA: TGTGCCAGCAGCTTAGAAGTAGTAACCTACAATGAGCAGTTCTTC
size: few; D: TRBD2; V: TRBV29-1; J: TRBJ2-3; CDR3: CSSGGRGTTDTQYF; DNA: TGCAGCTCGGGGGGGAGGGGGACCACAGATACGCAGTATTTT
size: -; D: -; V: TRBV20-1; J: TRBJ2-5; CDR3: CSAIQGETQYF; DNA: TGCAGTGCTATCCAGGGGGAGACCCAGTACTTC
size: few; D: TRBD1; V: TRBV7-3; J: TRBJ1-2; CDR3: CASSPDRGRGGYTF; DNA: TGTGCCAGCAGCCCCGACAGGGGGCGGGGTGGCTACACCTTC
size: -; D: TRBD2; V: TRBV5-1; J: TRBJ2-3; CDR3: CASSETSGGSDTQYF; DNA: TGCGCCAGCAGCGAGACTAGCGGGGGTTCAGATACGCAGTATTTT
size: few; D: -; V: TRBV6-6; J: TRBJ2-2; CDR3: CASSYRAANTGELFF; DNA: TGTGCCAGCAGTTACAGGGCAGCGAACACCGGGGAGCTGTTTTTT
size: -; D: -; V: TRBV20-1; J: TRBJ2-3; CDR3: CSARGPSDKDTQYF; DNA: TGCAGTGCTAGAGGCCCTAGCGATAAAGATACGCAGTATTTT